Below are 5 T cell receptor beta chains sequenced from a single sample in a study of cytomegalovirus exposure and HLA in healthy donors. Using immunoSEQ multiplex PCR, the repertoire was profiled, and TCRdb retains in-frame clones only, with some absent. The table lists over 200,000 clones, roughly 88% of them singletons. Sequenced sample: PBMCs. These receptor sequences come from a woman aged 18 to 35 in good health and CMV-seronegative.

This clone was counted once. The V and J genes are TRBV10-3 and TRBJ1-1; TRBD1 agrees at 10 bases. This CDR3 region has 15 residues. The V gene's germline CDR1 is ENHRY and CDR2 SYGVKD. V was pared by 9 bases and J by 5 bases, with 12 bases of the junction left unmatched. For the CDR3, the DNA is TGTGCCATACTTAGGACAGGGGGGGAAGGAACTGAAGCTTTCTTT. Protein sequence: CAILRTGGEGTEAFF.

V gene TRBV9 combines with J gene TRBJ2-2; D call uncertain. Per the germline V gene, CDR1 is SGDLS and CDR2 is YYNGEE. Trimming cost V 2 bases and J 1 base, with 6 bases left between them. The CDR3 loop spans 14 amino acids. CDR3 sequence: CASSVIGNTGELFF. DNA of the CDR3: TGTGCCAGCAGCGTCATCGGGAACACCGGGGAGCTGTTTTTT.

This clone came up a few times. The chain couples TRBV2 to TRBJ1-5, with unresolved D. V lost 7 bases and J lost 2, with 9 bases in between. This CDR3 spans 13 amino acids. Germline V gives CDR1 SNHLY, CDR2 FYNNEI. CDR3 DNA: TGTGCCAGCAAGGTGGGAGGCAATCAGCCCCAGCATTTT. Its protein is CASKVGGNQPQHF.

This clone was observed once. A read error may account for a junction end that differs from germline. The chain couples TRBV29-1 to TRBJ2-5; D unclear. Germline CDR1 SQVTM, CDR2 ANQGSEA. CDR3 length equals 12 residues. CDR3 sequence reads: CSVEGPQETQYF. The CDR3 DNA sequence: TGCAGCGTGGAAGGTCCTCAAGAGACCCAGTACTTC.

In its sample, this clone was seen a few times. The chain couples TRBV4-2 to TRBJ1-5; maybe TRBD1 (6 bases). This CDR3 contains 14 residues. Per the germline V gene, CDR1 is LGHNA and CDR2 is YNFKEQ. Trimming left V 0 bases short and J 6 bases short, with 9 bases between. CDR3 sequence: CASSQDTGFQPQHF. The CDR3 DNA follows: TGTGCCAGCAGCCAAGATACAGGGTTTCAGCCCCAGCATTTT.